These 20 T cell receptor beta chains share one sample of origin, sequenced in a study of blood T cell repertoires in COVID-19. The data were produced by immunoSEQ multiplex PCR, yet TCRdb's version contains in-frame clones alone and is incomplete. The table lists approximately 400,000 clones, 88% of them singletons, with roughly 1.2% in the top ten. What was sequenced was PBMCs or T cells enriched from blood (not recorded which). These receptors all come from a woman between 18 and 29 years old who had recovered from COVID-19.

V gene TRBV12-3 or TRBV12-4 combines with J gene TRBJ1-1, with 8 bases matching TRBD1. The CDR3 sequence is 13 residues long. Trimming took 2 bases from V and 8 from J; bases not matched to a gene: 4. The CDR3 protein is CASSLRGTGEAFF. Written as DNA, the CDR3 is TGTGCCAGCAGTTTAAGGGGGACAGGAGAAGCTTTCTTT.

In nucleotides, the CDR3 is TGTGCCAGTAGTATCTCGGGACAGGGTTTCCACTTT. The encoded protein is CASSISGQGFHF. V and J are TRBV19 and TRBJ1-6; TRBD1 matches 9 bases. The trim removed 3 bases at V and 17 bases at J, leaving 5 bases unmatched. This CDR3 region has 12 residues. The germline V gene encodes CDR1 LNHDA and CDR2 SQIVND (reference sequence).

This clone has a handful of counts. The chain has TRBV5-1 and TRBJ1-2, with 7 bases matching TRBD1. The ends lost 0 bases at V and 3 bases at J; junction bases unmatched: 5. The CDR3 has 15 amino acids. Looked up from germline, CDR1 is SGHRS and CDR2 is YFSETQ. CDR3 coding DNA: TGCGCCAGCAGCTTGGACAGGGGTCTATACTATGGCTACACCTTC. Its protein product is CASSLDRGLYYGYTF.

The chain employs TRBV7-8 and TRBJ2-4; D possibly corresponds to TRBD1 (5 bases). Germline V gene sequence: CDR1 SGHVS, CDR2 FQNEAQ. The CDR3 runs to 14 residues. Between the trimmed V and J ends, which lost 5 bases and 0 bases, there was a span of 8 bases. The CDR3 DNA follows: TGTGCCAGCAGCCCCCAGGGAGCCAAAAACATTCAGTACTTC. It is translated as CASSPQGAKNIQYF. The full variable domain, its missing parts supplied by reference TRBV7-8 and TRBJ2-4, is GAGVSQSPRYKVAKRGQDVALRCDPISGHVSLFWYQQALGQGPEFLTYFQNEAQLDKSGLPSDRFFAERPEGSVSTLKIQRTQQEDSAVYLCASSPQGAKNIQYFGAGTRLSVL.

The genes are TRBV5-6 and TRBJ1-6, with D uncertain. There are 13 residues in the CDR3. Per germline, CDR1 SGHDT and CDR2 YYEEEE. V was trimmed by 0 bases and J by 7 bases, leaving 5 bases between them. This CDR3 is CASSLVLNSPLHF. Here the CDR3 DNA reads TGTGCCAGCAGCTTGGTACTAAATTCACCCCTCCACTTT.

V usage is TRBV6-5 and J usage is TRBJ2-7, with 9 bases matching TRBD1. This CDR3 region has 15 residues. CDR1 MNHEY and CDR2 SVGAGI come from the germline V gene. The ends lost 5 bases at V and 0 bases at J; junction bases unmatched: 5. The CDR3 region has the DNA TGTGCCAGCAGTCGCGGACAGGGGAGCTCCTACGAGCAGTACTTC. It yields the protein CASSRGQGSSYEQYF.

The chain employs TRBV6-6 and TRBJ1-6; 8 nucleotides match TRBD1. V shed 5 bases, J shed 6 bases, and the junction held 3 bases outside the gene matches. This CDR3 contains 14 residues. Germline CDR1 reads MNHNY; CDR2 reads SVGAGI (reference sequence). The CDR3 here is CASSRDRSNSPLHF. The CDR3, as DNA: TGTGCCAGCAGTCGGGACAGGAGTAATTCACCCCTCCACTTT.

This chain links TRBV9 with TRBJ2-1; D ambiguous. V dropped 0 bases and J dropped 10 bases, with 17 bases sitting between them. The CDR3 covers 15 residues. CDR1 and CDR2 (germline): SGDLS, YYNGEE. The CDR3 region has the DNA TGTGCCAGCAGCGTAGGGGTTGATGGGTTCGGGGAGCAGTTCTTC. It translates to CASSVGVDGFGEQFF.

In its sample, this clone was seen once. The genes are TRBV10-2 and TRBJ1-6; weak D call: TRBD1 (5 bases). The CDR3 runs to 13 residues. The germline CDR1 and CDR2 sequences are WSHSY and SAAADI. Trimming pared 5 bases from V and 5 bases from J, leaving 7 bases between. The CDR3 sequence is CASSPTDNSPLHF. The CDR3 DNA reads TGCGCCAGCAGTCCGACAGATAATTCACCCCTCCACTTT.

The V call is TRBV5-1, the J call TRBJ2-7, with 8 bases fitting TRBD1. The V segment lost 7 bases and the J segment 1 base; nucleotides outside the gene matches: 4. CDR3 size: 13 residues. Germline CDR1 is SGHRS and CDR2 is YFSETQ. CDR3 sequence (DNA): TGCGCCAGCCAACGACAGGGGTCCTACGAGCAGTACTTC. Translated, it gives CASQRQGSYEQYF.

This clone was seen a single time. The gene calls are TRBV11-2 and TRBJ2-3, with a weak D call TRBD2 (6 bases). CDR1 is SGHAT, CDR2 FQNNGV, per germline. CDR3 length: 15 residues. V lost 10 bases and J lost 1, with 18 bases in between. DNA of the CDR3: TGTGCCACTGCATGGGGGGTAGAGGGCACAGATACGCAGTATTTT. Amino acids: CATAWGVEGTDTQYF.

This rearrangement joins TRBV3-1 (or the pseudogene TRBV3-2) to TRBJ2-1; TRBD1 agrees at 10 bases. Germline V gene sequence: CDR1 LGHDT, CDR2 YNNKEL (reference sequence). This CDR3 comprises 18 residues. The V gene end was trimmed by 0 bases and the J gene end by 8 bases; junction bases not matched to a gene: 13. CDR3 sequence: CASSQEGLGTGAPHEQFF. The CDR3 DNA is TGTGCCAGCAGCCAAGAGGGACTAGGGACAGGGGCCCCGCATGAGCAGTTCTTC.

The chain has TRBV6-5 and TRBJ2-3, with 7 bases fitting TRBD2. The CDR3 is 15 residues long. Germline trimming cut 5 bases from V and 4 bases from J; bases unmatched to any gene: 9. Germline CDR1 MNHEY, CDR2 SVGAGI. CDR3 nucleotide sequence: TGTGCCAGCAGTCTCGACTTGGGGGGGGCAGATACGCAGTATTTT. Translation gives CASSLDLGGADTQYF.

The gene calls are TRBV19 and TRBJ2-3; weak D call: TRBD2 (6 bases). Germline-derived CDR1 and CDR2 are LNHDA and SQIVND (reference sequence). Trimming stripped 5 bases from V and 5 bases from J, with 11 bases between. The CDR3 is made up of 13 amino acids. CDR3 coding DNA: TGTGCCAGTAGTCTTTTGCGGGGAGATACGCAGTATTTT. Translation: CASSLLRGDTQYF.

In DNA, the CDR3 is TGTGCCAGCAGCCCCGGATCGGGTGGCATGAACACTGAAGCTTTCTTT. Its translation is CASSPGSGGMNTEAFF. The chain couples TRBV3-1 (or the pseudogene TRBV3-2) to TRBJ1-1; D remains ambiguous. The germline V gene encodes CDR1 LGHDT and CDR2 YNNKEL (reference sequence). Trimming pared 4 bases from V and 0 bases from J, leaving 15 bases between. The CDR3 contains 16 residues.

The chain recombines TRBV2 with TRBJ1-5, with a tentative D call TRBD1 (6 bases). V lost 4 bases, J lost 2 bases, and 15 bases lay in between. This CDR3 is 16 amino acids long. Germline CDR1 SNHLY, CDR2 FYNNEI. The DNA for the CDR3 is TGTGCCAGCAGTGGAGTGGCGGGGGGGCGCAATCAGCCCCAGCATTTT. It encodes CASSGVAGGRNQPQHF.

This chain joins TRBV27 and TRBJ1-1; D is unclear. Germline V gives CDR1 MNHEY, CDR2 SMNVEV (reference sequence). V gave up 1 base and J gave up 6 bases, with 9 bases separating them. This CDR3 has 13 residues. The CDR3 bases are TGTGCCAGCAGTTTATTTTCCGGTGCTGAAGCTTTCTTT. Encoded protein: CASSLFSGAEAFF.

The genes are TRBV2 and TRBJ1-2; 8 nucleotides line up with TRBD1. Germline CDR1 reads SNHLY; CDR2 reads FYNNEI. This CDR3 is built from 14 residues. V lost 4 bases and J lost 5; bases outside the gene matches: 6. For the CDR3, the DNA is TGTGCCAGCAGTGGCCGGGACAGGAATTATGGCTACACCTTC. Amino acid sequence: CASSGRDRNYGYTF.

The chain uses TRBV11-2 and TRBJ1-6; D not certain. CDR1 is SGHAT and CDR2 is FQNNGV in the germline V gene. Trimming removed 0 bases at V and 6 bases at J, with 6 bases between. The CDR3 spans 14 residues. The CDR3 DNA is TGTGCCAGCAGCTTAGAACGGTTTAATTCACCCCTCCACTTT. Protein: CASSLERFNSPLHF.

J is TRBJ2-1 and V is TRBV6-5; 8 bases agree with TRBD2. Germline trimming cut 4 bases from V and 4 bases from J; bases unmatched to any gene: 3. Germline V lookup: CDR1 MNHEY, CDR2 SVGAGI. The length of the CDR3 is 14 residues. For the CDR3, the DNA is TGTGCCAGCAGTTCCCAGCGGGGGTACAATGAGCAGTTCTTC. This sequence encodes CASSSQRGYNEQFF.